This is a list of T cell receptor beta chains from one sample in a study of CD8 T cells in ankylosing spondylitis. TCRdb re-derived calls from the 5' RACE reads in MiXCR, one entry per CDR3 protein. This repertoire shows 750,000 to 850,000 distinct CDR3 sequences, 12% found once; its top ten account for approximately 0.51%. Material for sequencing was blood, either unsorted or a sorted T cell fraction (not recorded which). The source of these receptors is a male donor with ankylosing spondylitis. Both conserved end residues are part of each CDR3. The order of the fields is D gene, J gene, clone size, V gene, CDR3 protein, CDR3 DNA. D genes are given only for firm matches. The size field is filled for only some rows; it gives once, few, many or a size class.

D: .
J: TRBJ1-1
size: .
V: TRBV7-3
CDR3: CASSLEPRTEAFF
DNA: TGTGCCAGCAGCCTCGAGCCGAGAACTGAAGCTTTCTTT

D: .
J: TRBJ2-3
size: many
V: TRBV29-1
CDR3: CSALTGWTDTQYF
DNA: TGCAGCGCCCTCACAGGGTGGACAGATACGCAGTATTTT

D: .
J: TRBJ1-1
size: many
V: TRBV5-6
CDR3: CASSYRATEAFF
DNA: TGTGCCAGCAGCTACCGTGCCACTGAAGCTTTCTTT

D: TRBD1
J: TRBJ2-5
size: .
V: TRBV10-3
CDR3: CAIRDGTGETQYF
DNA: TGTGCCATCAGAGACGGGACAGGAGAGACCCAGTACTTC

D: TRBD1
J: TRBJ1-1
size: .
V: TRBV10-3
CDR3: CAIHGTAPNTEAFF
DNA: TGTGCCATACACGGGACAGCACCTAACACTGAAGCTTTCTTT

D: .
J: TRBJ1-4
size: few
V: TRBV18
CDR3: CASSEMGEKLFF
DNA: TGTGCCAGCTCCGAGATGGGGGAAAAACTGTTTTTT

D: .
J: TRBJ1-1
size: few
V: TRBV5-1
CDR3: CASSLLGGKNTEAFF
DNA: TGCGCCAGCAGCTTGCTAGGAGGGAAGAACACTGAAGCTTTCTTT

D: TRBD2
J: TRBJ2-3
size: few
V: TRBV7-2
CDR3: CASSLTSGGPPGGTQYF
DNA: TGTGCCAGCAGCTTAACTAGCGGGGGGCCCCCCGGCGGTACGCAGTATTTT

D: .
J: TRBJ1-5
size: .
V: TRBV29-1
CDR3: CSVESGGQPQHF
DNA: TGCAGCGTTGAATCTGGAGGCCAGCCCCAGCATTTT

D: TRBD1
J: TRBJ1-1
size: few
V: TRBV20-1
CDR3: CSARDRQGVGTEAFF
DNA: TGCAGTGCTAGAGACCGACAGGGGGTGGGAACTGAAGCTTTCTTT

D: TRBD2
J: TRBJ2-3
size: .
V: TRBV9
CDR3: CASSLTSGRATTDTQYF
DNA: TGTGCCAGCAGCCTGACTAGCGGGAGGGCCACCACAGATACGCAGTATTTT

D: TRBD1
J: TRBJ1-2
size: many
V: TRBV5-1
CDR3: CASSFNQLRGRSGYTF
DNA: TGCGCCAGCAGCTTCAATCAACTCAGGGGGCGCAGTGGCTACACCTTC

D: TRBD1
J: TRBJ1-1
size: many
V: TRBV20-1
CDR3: CSVTTGGGTEAFF
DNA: TGCAGTGTCACGACAGGGGGGGGAACTGAAGCTTTCTTT

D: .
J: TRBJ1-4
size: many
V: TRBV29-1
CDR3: CSVVGQGSEKLFF
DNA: TGCAGCGTTGTCGGGCAGGGGAGTGAAAAACTGTTTTTT

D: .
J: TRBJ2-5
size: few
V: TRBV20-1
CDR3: CSATSWQGETQYF
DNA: TGCAGTGCTACCTCTTGGCAGGGGGAGACCCAGTACTTC

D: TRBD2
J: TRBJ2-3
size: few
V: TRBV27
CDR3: CASSLRLAGGSSTDTQYF
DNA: TGTGCCAGCAGTTTAAGGCTAGCGGGGGGGTCTAGCACAGATACGCAGTATTTT

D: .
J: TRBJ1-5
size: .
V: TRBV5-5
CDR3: CASSWEVYSNQPQHF
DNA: TGTGCCAGCAGCTGGGAAGTTTATAGCAATCAGCCCCAGCATTTT

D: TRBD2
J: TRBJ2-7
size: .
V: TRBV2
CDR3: CASSEMLAGGQYF
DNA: TGTGCCAGCAGTGAAATGCTAGCGGGAGGGCAGTACTTC

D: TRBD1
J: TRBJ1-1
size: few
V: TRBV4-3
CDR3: CASSQVYRGSEAFF
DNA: TGCGCCAGCAGCCAAGTTTACAGGGGATCTGAAGCTTTCTTT

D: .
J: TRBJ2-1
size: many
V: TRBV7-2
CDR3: CASSLDSGGHNEQFF
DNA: TGTGCCAGCAGCTTAGATAGCGGAGGCCACAATGAGCAGTTCTTC

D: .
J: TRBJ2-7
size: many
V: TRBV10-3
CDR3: CAISASGYEQYF
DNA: TGTGCCATCAGTGCCTCAGGGTACGAGCAGTACTTC

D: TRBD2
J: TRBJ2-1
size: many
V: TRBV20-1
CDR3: CSARWTSGADEQFF
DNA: TGCAGTGCTCGGTGGACTAGCGGGGCCGATGAGCAGTTCTTC

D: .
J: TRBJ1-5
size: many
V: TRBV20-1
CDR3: CSASERGPGQPQHF
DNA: TGCAGTGCTAGTGAACGGGGGCCCGGTCAGCCCCAGCATTTT

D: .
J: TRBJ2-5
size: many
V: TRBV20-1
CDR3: CSAQGGKETQYF
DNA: TGCAGTGCTCAAGGGGGAAAAGAGACCCAGTACTTC

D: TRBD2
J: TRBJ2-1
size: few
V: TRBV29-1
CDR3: CSVRTSGSVGPLNEQFF
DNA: TGCAGCGTTCGGACTAGCGGGAGTGTGGGGCCACTCAATGAGCAGTTCTTC

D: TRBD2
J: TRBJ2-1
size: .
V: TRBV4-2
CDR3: CASSRRRESSYNEQFF
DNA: TGTGCCAGCAGCCGGCGGCGGGAGAGTTCCTACAATGAGCAGTTCTTC

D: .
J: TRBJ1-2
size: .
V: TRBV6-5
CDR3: CASSSELQGSSGYTF
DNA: TGTGCCAGCAGTTCCGAATTACAGGGTTCGAGTGGCTACACCTTC

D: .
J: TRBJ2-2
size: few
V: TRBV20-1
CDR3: CSARPGGVTGELFF
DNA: TGCAGTGCTAGGCCGGGTGGGGTTACCGGGGAGCTGTTTTTT

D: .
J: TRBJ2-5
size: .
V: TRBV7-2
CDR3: CASSLDRQGTQYF
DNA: TGTGCCAGCAGCTTAGATCGCCAGGGGACCCAGTACTTC

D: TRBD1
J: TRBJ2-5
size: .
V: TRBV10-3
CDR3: CAISKDREETQYF
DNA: TGTGCCATCTCCAAGGACAGGGAGGAGACCCAGTACTTC

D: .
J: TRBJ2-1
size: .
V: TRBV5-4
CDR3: CASSSGQGSGTYNEQFF
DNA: TGTGCCAGCAGCTCGGGTCAGGGTTCGGGGACCTACAATGAGCAGTTCTTC